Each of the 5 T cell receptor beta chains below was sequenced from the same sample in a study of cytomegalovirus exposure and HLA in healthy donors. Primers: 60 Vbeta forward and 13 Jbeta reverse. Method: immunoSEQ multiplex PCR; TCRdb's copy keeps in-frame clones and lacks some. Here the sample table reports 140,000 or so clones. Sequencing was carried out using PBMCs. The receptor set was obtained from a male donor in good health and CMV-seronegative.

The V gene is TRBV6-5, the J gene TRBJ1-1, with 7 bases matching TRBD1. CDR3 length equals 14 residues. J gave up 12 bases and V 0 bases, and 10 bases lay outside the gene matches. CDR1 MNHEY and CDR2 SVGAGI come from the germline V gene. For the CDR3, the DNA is TGTGCCAGCAGTTACTCCTCGGGACAGACGGCAACTTTCTTT. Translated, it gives CASSYSSGQTATFF.

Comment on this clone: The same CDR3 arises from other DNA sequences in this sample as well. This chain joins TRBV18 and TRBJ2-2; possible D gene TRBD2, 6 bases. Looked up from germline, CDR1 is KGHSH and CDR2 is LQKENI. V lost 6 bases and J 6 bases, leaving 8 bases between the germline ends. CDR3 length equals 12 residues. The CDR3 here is CASSPGAGELFF. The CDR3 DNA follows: TGTGCCAGCTCCCCGGGGGCCGGGGAGCTGTTTTTT.

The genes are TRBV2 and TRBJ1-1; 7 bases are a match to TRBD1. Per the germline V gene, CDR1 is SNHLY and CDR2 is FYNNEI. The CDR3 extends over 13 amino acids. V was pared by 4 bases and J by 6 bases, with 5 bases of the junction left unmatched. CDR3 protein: CASSVTGYAEAFF. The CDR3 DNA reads TGTGCCAGCAGTGTGACAGGGTACGCTGAAGCTTTCTTT. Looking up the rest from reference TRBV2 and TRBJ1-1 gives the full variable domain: EPEVTQTPSHQVTQMGQEVILRCVPISNHLYFYWYRQILGQKVEFLVSFYNNEISEKSEIFDDQFSVERPDGSNFTLKIRSTKLEDSAMYFCASSVTGYAEAFFGQGTRLTVV.

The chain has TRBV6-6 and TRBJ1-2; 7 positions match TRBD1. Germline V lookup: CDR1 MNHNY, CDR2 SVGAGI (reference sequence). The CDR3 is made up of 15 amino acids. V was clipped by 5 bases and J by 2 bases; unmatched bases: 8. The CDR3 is CASSGDRLVNYGYTF. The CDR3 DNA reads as TGTGCCAGCAGTGGGGACAGACTCGTCAACTATGGCTACACCTTC.

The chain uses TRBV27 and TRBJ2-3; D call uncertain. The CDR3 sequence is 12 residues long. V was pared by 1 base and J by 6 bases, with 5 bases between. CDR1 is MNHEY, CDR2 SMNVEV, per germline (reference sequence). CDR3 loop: CASSLYGDTQYF. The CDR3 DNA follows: TGTGCCAGCAGTTTATACGGTGATACGCAGTATTTT.